The sequence of this T cell receptor (beta chain) was determined in a study of CD8+CD57+ T cells in acquired aplastic anemia. V was clipped by 3 bases and J by 1 base, with 12 bases between them. Germline V gene sequence: CDR1 LNHDA, CDR2 SQIVND (reference sequence). This CDR3 spans 16 amino acids. General observations from the study: Simpson's diversity of CD8+ cells was not significantly different in patients compared with controls. Some 28 sequences, all CD8+ CDR3, were shared between patients and controls.

In this sample, this clonotype turned up many times. The antigen remains unidentified. The template for TCR beta VDJ and CDR3 sequence profiling was genomic DNA. TCRdb reanalysed the reads using MiXCR and keeps one entry per CDR3 protein. The repertoire has over 150,000 distinct CDR3 sequences, about two thirds of them found once; the top ten carry about 50%. Before being chosen for sequencing, patients had shown CD8+CD57+ cell expansion by flow cytometry. There were no patients without severe acquired aplastic anemia. Patients had not yet gotten any therapy when their blood was taken for sampling. This TCR derives from a human donor with aplastic anemia. The rearrangement links TRBV19 to TRBJ2-2, with D perhaps TRBD1 (6 bases). The sequenced material came from sorted CD4+, CD8+, or CD8+CD57+ T cells (not recorded which) from PBMCs. The CDR3 nucleotides are TGTGCCAGTAGTATGCCCCCGACAGGGAACACCGGGGAGCTGTTTTTT. Amino acid sequence: CASSMPPTGNTGELFF.